This T cell receptor beta chain comes out of a study of CD8+CD57+ T cells in acquired aplastic anemia. Across the study: CD4+ reads averaged about 10.8 million in healthy donors.

Study results and limitations: Overlapping CD8+ CDR3 repertoires of patients and controls contained approximately 28 shared sequences. Levels of CD8+ Simpson's diversity were not significantly distinct in patients versus controls.

A remark on this clonotype: The antigen remains unidentified.

Profiling of TCR beta VDJ combinations and CDR3 sequences used genomic DNA as template. TCRdb reanalysed the reads using MiXCR and keeps one entry per CDR3 protein. The sample yields under 200,000 distinct CDR3 sequences, around 45% seen once. The CDR3 is 14 amino acids. The germline CDR1 and CDR2 sequences are LNHDA and SQIVND (reference sequence). Trimming left V 5 bases short and J 2 bases short, with 13 bases between. The sample was sorted CD4+, CD8+, or CD8+CD57+ T cells (not recorded which) from PBMCs. The V and J genes are TRBV19 and TRBJ2-7; possible D gene TRBD1, 6 bases. This TCR was recovered from a human donor in good health. CDR3 sequence (DNA): TGTGCCAGTAGTCTACAGGGTAGCGCCTACGAGCAGTACTTC. Its protein is CASSLQGSAYEQYF. Complete variable domain (other parts from reference TRBV19 and TRBJ2-7): DGGITQSPKYLFRKEGQNVTLSCEQNLNHDAMYWYRQDPGQGLRLIYYSQIVNDFQKGDIAEGYSVSREKKESFPLTVTSAQKNPTAFYLCASSLQGSAYEQYFGPGTRLTVT.